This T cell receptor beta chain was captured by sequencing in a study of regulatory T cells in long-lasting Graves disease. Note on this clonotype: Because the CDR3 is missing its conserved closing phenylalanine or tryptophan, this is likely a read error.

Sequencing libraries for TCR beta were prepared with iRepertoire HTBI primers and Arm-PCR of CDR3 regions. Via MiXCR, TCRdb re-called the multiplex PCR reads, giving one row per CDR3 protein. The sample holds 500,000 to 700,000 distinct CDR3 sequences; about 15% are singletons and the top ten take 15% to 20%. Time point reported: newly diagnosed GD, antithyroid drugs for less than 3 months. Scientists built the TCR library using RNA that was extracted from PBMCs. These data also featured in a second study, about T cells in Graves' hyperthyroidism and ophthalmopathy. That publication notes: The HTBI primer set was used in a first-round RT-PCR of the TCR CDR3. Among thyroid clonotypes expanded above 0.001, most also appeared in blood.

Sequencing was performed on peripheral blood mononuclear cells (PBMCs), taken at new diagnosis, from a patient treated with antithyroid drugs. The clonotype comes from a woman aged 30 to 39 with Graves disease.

The CDR3 loop is CASSAGLAVDNEQFS. The CDR3 DNA reads as TGTGCCAGCAGTGCGGGACTAGCGGTGGACAATGAGCAGTTCTCC. The chain couples TRBV2 to TRBJ2-5; TRBD2 aligns across 11 bases. The DNA end is more similar to TRBJ2-1, so the J call may be wrong. CDR1 SNHLY and CDR2 FYNNEI come from the germline V gene. The CDR3 has 15 residues.